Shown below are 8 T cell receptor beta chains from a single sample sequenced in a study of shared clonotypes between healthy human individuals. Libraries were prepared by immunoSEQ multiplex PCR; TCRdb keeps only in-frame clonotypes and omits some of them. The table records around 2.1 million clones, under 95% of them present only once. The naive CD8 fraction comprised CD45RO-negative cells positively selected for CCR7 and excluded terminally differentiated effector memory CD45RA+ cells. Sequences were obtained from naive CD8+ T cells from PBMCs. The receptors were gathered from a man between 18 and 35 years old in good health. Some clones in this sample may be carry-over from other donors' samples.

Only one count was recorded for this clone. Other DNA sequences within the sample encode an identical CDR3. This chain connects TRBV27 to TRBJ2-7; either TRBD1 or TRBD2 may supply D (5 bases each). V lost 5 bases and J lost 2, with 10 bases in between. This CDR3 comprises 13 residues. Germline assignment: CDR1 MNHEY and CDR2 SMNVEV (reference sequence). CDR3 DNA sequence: TGTGCCAGCAGTCCCCCGGGGCCCTACGAGCAGTACTTC. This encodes CASSPPGPYEQYF.

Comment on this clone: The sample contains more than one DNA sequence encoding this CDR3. The CDR3 loop reads CASSLGGGSEQYF. CDR3 in DNA: TGTGCCAGCAGTTTAGGCGGGGGAAGCGAGCAGTACTTC. The genes are TRBV27 and TRBJ2-7, with 7 nucleotides matching TRBD2. The V segment lost 2 bases and the J segment 6 bases; nucleotides outside the gene matches: 4. The CDR3 is made up of 13 amino acids. Germline V gene lookup returns CDR1 MNHEY and CDR2 SMNVEV (reference sequence).

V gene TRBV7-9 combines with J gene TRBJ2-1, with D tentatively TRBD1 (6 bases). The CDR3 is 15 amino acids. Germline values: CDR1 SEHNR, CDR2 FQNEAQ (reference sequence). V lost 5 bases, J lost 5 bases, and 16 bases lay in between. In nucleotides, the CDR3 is TGTGCCAGCAGCCCTCCCAACAGGGTAGACAATGAGCAGTTCTTC. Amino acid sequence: CASSPPNRVDNEQFF. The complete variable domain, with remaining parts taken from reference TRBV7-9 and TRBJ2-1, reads DTGVSQNPRHKITKRGQNVTFRCDPISEHNRLYWYRQTLGQGPEFLTYFQNEAQLEKSRLLSDRFSAERPKGSFSTLEIQRTEQGDSAMYLCASSPPNRVDNEQFFGPGTRLTVL.

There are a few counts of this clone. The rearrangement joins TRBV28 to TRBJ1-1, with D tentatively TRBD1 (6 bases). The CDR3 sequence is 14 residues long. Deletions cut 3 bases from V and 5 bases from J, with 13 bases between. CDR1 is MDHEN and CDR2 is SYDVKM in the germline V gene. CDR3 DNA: TGTGCCAGCAGTTTGCAAGGGGGACGTACTGAAGCTTTCTTT. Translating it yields CASSLQGGRTEAFF.

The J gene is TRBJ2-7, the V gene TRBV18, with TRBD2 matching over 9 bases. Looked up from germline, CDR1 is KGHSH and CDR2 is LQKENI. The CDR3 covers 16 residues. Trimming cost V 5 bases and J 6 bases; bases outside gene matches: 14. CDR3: CASSTTTAGGPSEQYF. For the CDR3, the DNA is TGTGCCAGCTCAACCACCACTGCGGGAGGGCCCAGCGAGCAGTACTTC.

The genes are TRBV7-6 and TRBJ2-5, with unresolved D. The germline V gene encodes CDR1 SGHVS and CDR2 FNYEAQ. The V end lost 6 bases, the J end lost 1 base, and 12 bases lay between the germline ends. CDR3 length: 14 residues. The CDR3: CASRPMGSQETQYF. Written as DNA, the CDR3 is TGTGCCAGCAGGCCGATGGGCAGCCAAGAGACCCAGTACTTC.

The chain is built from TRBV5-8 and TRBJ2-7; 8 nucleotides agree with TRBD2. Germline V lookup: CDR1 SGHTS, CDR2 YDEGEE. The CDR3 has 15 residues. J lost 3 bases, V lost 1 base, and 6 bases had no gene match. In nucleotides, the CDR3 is TGTGCCAGCAGCTTGTCAGCGGGAGTTAACTACGAGCAGTACTTC. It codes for CASSLSAGVNYEQYF.

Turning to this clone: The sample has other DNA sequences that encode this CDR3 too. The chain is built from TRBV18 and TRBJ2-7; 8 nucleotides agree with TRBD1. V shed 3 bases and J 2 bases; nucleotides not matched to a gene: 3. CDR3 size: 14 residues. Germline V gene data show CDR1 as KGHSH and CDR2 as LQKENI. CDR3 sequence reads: CASSPPTGAYEQYF. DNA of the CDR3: TGTGCCAGCTCACCGCCGACAGGGGCCTACGAGCAGTACTTC.